The 25 T cell receptor beta chains reported below all come from one sample, sequenced in a study of response to subunit inactivated influenza vaccine. TCRdb re-called the RT-PCR reads through MiXCR, storing one row per CDR3 protein. This sample has roughly 290,000 distinct CDR3 sequences, with 20% to 25% found just once. Sample: PBMCs from blood, taken around 22 months after vaccination. The receptors originated from a man between 45 and 75 years old who received an inactivated influenza vaccine.

The chain couples TRBV18 to TRBJ2-1; 8 positions match TRBD2. This CDR3 spans 15 amino acids. Germline V CDR1 and CDR2: KGHSH, LQKENI. Losses at the gene ends were 3 bases for V and 6 bases for J; bases not matched to a gene: 7. The CDR3 DNA reads as TGTGCCAGCTCACCTCCGGGACTAGGATCCAATGAGCAGTTCTTC. Protein: CASSPPGLGSNEQFF.

The chain links TRBV10-1 to TRBJ2-3; no firm D call. This CDR3 is built from 17 residues. Germline CDR1 reads WNHNN; CDR2 reads SYGVQD (reference sequence). Between the trimmed V and J ends, which lost 2 bases and 2 bases, there was a span of 17 bases. CDR3 amino acids: CASSEGYGRDNTDTQYF. Written as DNA, the CDR3 is TGCGCCAGCAGTGAGGGGTATGGGCGTGATAACACAGATACGCAGTATTTT.

This clonotype was seen once. V is TRBV30 and J is TRBJ2-7; tentative D call: TRBD2 (5 bases). This CDR3 has 13 amino acids. V lost 1 base to trimming and J lost 4 bases, with 11 bases between them. Looked up from germline, CDR1 is GTSNPN and CDR2 is SVGIG (reference sequence). This CDR3 reads CAWSAIGVYEQYF. The CDR3 nucleotides are TGTGCCTGGAGTGCTATCGGGGTGTACGAGCAGTACTTC.

This clonotype was detected a few times. The CDR3 region is CASSLKRAGDRLGELFF. The CDR3 coding sequence is TGTGCCAGCAGCTTAAAGCGAGCGGGGGACAGGCTCGGGGAGCTGTTTTTT. The chain combines TRBV13 with TRBJ2-2; the D call may be TRBD1 or TRBD2 (8 bases each). The germline CDR1 and CDR2 sequences are PRHDT and FYEKMQ (reference sequence). This CDR3 is built from 17 residues. Trimming pared 2 bases from V and 7 bases from J, leaving 20 bases between. Full variable domain (missing parts from reference TRBV13 and TRBJ2-2): AAGVIQSPRHLIKEKRETATLKCYPIPRHDTVYWYQQGPGQDPQFLISFYEKMQSDKGSIPDRFSAQQFSDYHSELNMSSLELGDSALYFCASSLKRAGDRLGELFFGEGSRLTVL.

About this clonotype: A much larger clonotype is one base distant, so this may be a read error. The V gene is TRBV21-1, the J gene TRBJ1-6. TRBV21-1 is a pseudogene segment. The CDR3 covers 12 residues. This CDR3 reads CASSSYNSALHF. CDR3 sequence (DNA): TGTGCCAGCAGCTCCTATAATTCAGCCCTCCACTTT.

V usage is TRBV6-5 and J usage is TRBJ2-1; 8 nucleotides line up with TRBD2. The CDR3 extends over 16 amino acids. Trimming removed 0 bases from V and 8 bases from J; junction bases left unmatched: 9. Looked up from germline, CDR1 is MNHEY and CDR2 is SVGAGI. The CDR3 DNA sequence: TGTGCCAGCAGTTACTCGCTAAGCGGGAGTGAGGATGAGCAGTTCTTC. Its protein is CASSYSLSGSEDEQFF.

There are a few counts of this clonotype. V usage is TRBV3-1 and J usage is TRBJ2-7; 7 bases map to TRBD1. Per the germline V gene, CDR1 is LGHDT and CDR2 is YNNKEL (reference sequence). V was pared by 4 bases and J by 2 bases, with 11 bases of the junction left unmatched. This CDR3 has 16 residues. CDR3 protein: CASSPTGVIPTYEQYF. The CDR3, as DNA: TGTGCCAGCAGCCCCACAGGGGTGATCCCCACCTACGAGCAGTACTTC.

This clonotype was counted only a few times. The chain has TRBV28 and TRBJ2-2; D possibly corresponds to TRBD1 (6 bases). Germline V CDR1 and CDR2: MDHEN, SYDVKM. This CDR3 has 16 residues. Trimming removed 5 bases from V and 1 base from J, with 14 bases in between. The CDR3 nucleotides are TGTGCCAGCAGTACGGGACACTCGAGGAACACCGGGGAGCTGTTTTTT. Its protein is CASSTGHSRNTGELFF.

This clonotype was seen just once. V gene TRBV7-9 combines with J gene TRBJ2-1, with TRBD2 matching 9 bases. CDR1 is SEHNR and CDR2 is FQNEAQ in the germline V gene (reference sequence). V shed 2 bases and J 5 bases; nucleotides not matched to a gene: 4. The CDR3 length is 15 residues. The chain's CDR3 is CASSLLAGPNNEQFF. The CDR3 DNA reads as TGTGCCAGCAGCTTACTAGCGGGGCCCAACAATGAGCAGTTCTTC. The full variable domain, completed using reference TRBV7-9 and TRBJ2-1, is DTGVSQNPRHKITKRGQNVTFRCDPISEHNRLYWYRQTLGQGPEFLTYFQNEAQLEKSRLLSDRFSAERPKGSFSTLEIQRTEQGDSAMYLCASSLLAGPNNEQFFGPGTRLTVL.

There are a few counts of this clonotype. The genes are TRBV11-2 and TRBJ1-1; D remains ambiguous. The V gene's germline CDR1 is SGHAT and CDR2 FQNNGV. V lost 1 base, J lost 0 bases, and 9 bases lay in between. The CDR3 contains 15 residues. The CDR3 DNA reads TGTGCCAGCAGCTTAGGGGTCGCAATGAACACTGAAGCTTTCTTT. This codes for CASSLGVAMNTEAFF.

Only a few counts were recorded for this clonotype. The chain combines TRBV6-2 or TRBV6-3 with TRBJ2-1, with 12 bases fitting TRBD2. The germline CDR1 and CDR2 sequences are MNHEY and SVGEGT. Trimming took 5 bases from V and 9 from J; bases not matched to a gene: 8. The CDR3 totals 15 residues. DNA of the CDR3: TGTGCCAGCAGTACCGGGACTAGCGGGTTTGGTGAGCAGTTCTTC. Translation gives CASSTGTSGFGEQFF.

This chain joins TRBV5-5 and TRBJ1-1, with D hard to call. This CDR3 region has 13 residues. Between the trimmed V and J ends, which lost 4 bases and 6 bases, there was a span of 13 bases. The germline V gene encodes CDR1 SGHKS and CDR2 YYEKEE (reference sequence). As DNA, the CDR3 is TGTGCCAGCAGCCCCACACCGGACGCTGAAGCTTTCTTT. Amino acid sequence: CASSPTPDAEAFF.

The V call is TRBV29-1, the J call TRBJ1-1, with 7 positions matching TRBD1. V lost 4 bases, J lost 5 bases, and 4 bases stayed unmatched. From germline, CDR1 is SQVTM and CDR2 ANQGSEA. CDR3 size: 12 residues. As DNA, the CDR3 is TGCAGCGTTGTACAGGGGTCGACTGAAGCTTTCTTT. This translates into CSVVQGSTEAFF.

The chain joins TRBV18 to TRBJ2-3; tentatively, D is TRBD1 (6 bases). Germline CDR1 and CDR2: KGHSH and LQKENI. V was cut by 4 bases and J by 0 bases, with 8 bases left in between. The CDR3 covers 14 residues. CDR3 in amino acids: CASSQGQSTDTQYF. CDR3 coding DNA: TGTGCCAGCTCACAAGGACAGAGCACAGATACGCAGTATTTT.

The rearrangement links TRBV28 to TRBJ2-3, with TRBD2 as a possible D gene (5 bases). The CDR3 is made up of 15 amino acids. Germline V CDR1 and CDR2: MDHEN, SYDVKM. V was clipped by 3 bases and J by 0 bases, with 10 bases between them. CDR3 loop: CASSFLDSSTDTQYF. CDR3 sequence (DNA): TGTGCCAGCAGTTTCTTGGACTCTAGCACAGATACGCAGTATTTT.

This clonotype has just a few counts. The chain links TRBV28 to TRBJ1-2, with unresolved D. CDR1 and CDR2 (germline): MDHEN, SYDVKM. V lost 8 bases and J 5 bases, leaving 9 bases between the germline ends. The CDR3 totals 11 residues. The CDR3 sequence is CASGKGYGYTF. Here the CDR3 DNA reads TGTGCCAGCGGCAAGGGATATGGCTACACCTTC.

This clonotype was seen only a few times. The CDR3 spells CSARDLDRGVNTGELFF. In DNA, the CDR3 is TGCAGTGCTAGAGATCTAGACAGGGGAGTAAACACCGGGGAGCTGTTTTTT. This chain connects TRBV20-1 to TRBJ2-2, with 8 bases identical to TRBD1. The CDR3 covers 17 residues. Germline CDR1 is DFQATT and CDR2 is SNEGSKA (reference sequence). V gave up 0 bases and J gave up 2 bases; unmatched junction bases: 8.

The CDR3, as DNA: TGTGCCAGCAGAGACAGTGTCGAGCCCCAGCATTTT. Its protein product is CASRDSVEPQHF. V is TRBV2 and J is TRBJ1-5; a weak D match, TRBD1 (5 bases). Deletions cut 6 bases from V and 8 bases from J, with 11 bases between. This CDR3 region has 12 residues. CDR1 is SNHLY and CDR2 is FYNNEI in the germline V gene. The whole variable domain, filled in from reference TRBV2 and TRBJ1-5, reads EPEVTQTPSHQVTQMGQEVILRCVPISNHLYFYWYRQILGQKVEFLVSFYNNEISEKSEIFDDQFSVERPDGSNFTLKIRSTKLEDSAMYFCASRDSVEPQHFGDGTRLSIL.

The chain couples TRBV7-9 to TRBJ2-7; D gene unclear. The CDR3 runs to 15 residues. The V end lost 2 bases, the J end lost 2 bases, and 13 bases lay between the germline ends. Per germline, CDR1 SEHNR and CDR2 FQNEAQ (reference sequence). CDR3 coding DNA: TGTGCCAGCAGCTTACTTACCCATCCGACCTACGAGCAGTACTTC. Protein product: CASSLLTHPTYEQYF.

Concerning this clonotype: Compared with germline, one end of the junction differs, possibly owing to a read error. This chain joins TRBV4-3 and TRBJ2-1, with no clear D. The CDR3 length is 12 residues. The germline CDR1 and CDR2 sequences are LGHNA and YSLEER. The CDR3 reads CASSQDPNEQLF. The CDR3 coding sequence is TGCGCCAGCAGCCAAGATCCTAATGAGCAGTTATTC.

This clonotype showed up just a few times. The J gene is TRBJ1-3, the V gene TRBV9; no firm D call. CDR3 size: 12 residues. Trimming pared 3 bases from V and 2 bases from J, leaving 3 bases between. CDR1 is SGDLS, CDR2 YYNGEE, per germline. This CDR3 is CASSATGNTIYF. The CDR3 DNA follows: TGTGCCAGCAGCGCCACTGGAAACACCATATATTTT.

V is TRBV3-1 and J is TRBJ1-1, with 8 nucleotides matching TRBD1. V was clipped by 4 bases and J by 0 bases; unmatched bases: 4. Germline V CDR1 and CDR2: LGHDT, YNNKEL (reference sequence). The CDR3 length is 15 residues. CDR3 DNA: TGTGCCAGCAGCCCCCGGGACAGGCTGAACACTGAAGCTTTCTTT. Protein sequence: CASSPRDRLNTEAFF.

CDR3 sequence: CASSYLRMYEQYF. CDR3 sequence (DNA): TGTGCCAGCAGTTACCTCAGGATGTACGAGCAGTACTTC. The rearrangement joins TRBV6-2 or TRBV6-3 to TRBJ2-7; D is uncertain. Germline lookup yields CDR1 MNHEY and CDR2 SVGEGT. V shed 2 bases and J shed 4 bases, with 9 bases lying between them. The CDR3 sequence is 13 residues long.

This clonotype has a handful of counts. The CDR3 coding sequence is TGCGCCAGCAGCCCATGGGGGCAGGGGGCCCCTGAAGCTTTCTTT. The encoded protein is CASSPWGQGAPEAFF. This sequence joins TRBV4-3 and TRBJ1-1; 8 nucleotides match TRBD1. The V gene's germline CDR1 is LGHNA and CDR2 YSLEER. This CDR3 spans 15 amino acids. Losses at the gene ends were 4 bases for V and 6 bases for J; bases not matched to a gene: 10.

The J gene is TRBJ1-5, the V gene TRBV4-1, with 8 nucleotides matching TRBD1. Per the germline V gene, CDR1 is MGHRA and CDR2 is YSYEKL. The V gene end was trimmed by 4 bases and the J gene end by 1 base; junction bases not matched to a gene: 3. CDR3 length equals 15 residues. CDR3 sequence reads: CASSRQGASNQPQHF. CDR3 coding DNA: TGCGCCAGCAGCCGCCAGGGGGCGAGCAATCAGCCCCAGCATTTT.